This is a list of T cell receptor beta chains from one sample in a study of T-cell memory formation after mild COVID-19. TCRdb processed the 5' RACE reads anew with MiXCR; each CDR3 protein has one entry. The sample lists about 340,000 distinct CDR3 sequences; more than 15% were seen once. Material: PBMCs or a T cell subset sorted from them (not recorded which). These receptors all stem from a young man who had mild COVID-19 (a few samples of this study predate the infection). Cell type and time point are not known. Both conserved end residues are part of each CDR3. Fields, in order: V gene, clone size, J gene, D gene, CDR3 length, CDR3 DNA, CDR3 protein. A D gene is named only where the DNA matches it firmly. Clone size is stated in some rows and not others, as once, few, many or a class when expanded.

V: TRBV4-3; size: .; J: TRBJ2-2; D: TRBD1; length: 15; DNA: TGCGCCAGCAGCCAAAGTGGGACAGGGAGCGGGGAGCTGTTTTTT; CDR3: CASSQSGTGSGELFF
V: TRBV3-1; size: .; J: TRBJ2-1; D: .; length: 12; DNA: TGTGCCAGCAGCCGTGAGGGGAATGAGCAGTTCTTC; CDR3: CASSREGNEQFF
V: TRBV7-8; size: .; J: TRBJ1-6; D: .; length: 16; DNA: TGTGCCAGCAGCTTAGCGGGAGGGTCCCTAGATTCACCCCTCCACTTT; CDR3: CASSLAGGSLDSPLHF
V: TRBV9; size: few; J: TRBJ2-7; D: .; length: 14; DNA: TGTGCCAGCAGTAGGGCGGGCGACTCCTACGAGCAGTACTTC; CDR3: CASSRAGDSYEQYF
V: TRBV30; size: .; J: TRBJ2-6; D: .; length: 14; DNA: TGTGCCTGGAGTTTAGGGGATGGGGCCAACGTCCTGACTTTC; CDR3: CAWSLGDGANVLTF
V: TRBV27; size: few; J: TRBJ2-3; D: .; length: 15; DNA: TGTGCCAGCAGTTTAGACCCTGGCCGCACAGATACGCAGTATTTT; CDR3: CASSLDPGRTDTQYF
V: TRBV12-3/TRBV12-4; size: few; J: TRBJ2-6; D: TRBD1; length: 14; DNA: TGTGCCAGCAGGGGGACAGACGGGGCCAACGTCCTGACTTTC; CDR3: CASRGTDGANVLTF
V: TRBV6-1; size: .; J: TRBJ2-1; D: TRBD1; length: 12; DNA: TGTGCCAGCAGTGATCGGGCAGGGGGCGAGTTCTTC; CDR3: CASSDRAGGEFF
V: TRBV12-3/TRBV12-4; size: .; J: TRBJ1-1; D: .; length: 13; DNA: TGTGCCAGCAGTTCCGGACAGCCCCATGACGCTTTCTTT; CDR3: CASSSGQPHDAFF
V: TRBV7-3; size: few; J: TRBJ2-1; D: TRBD2; length: 17; DNA: TGTGCCAGCAAGCAAAAGGGGACTAGCGGGGGGGCCTTTGAGCAGTTCTTC; CDR3: CASKQKGTSGGAFEQFF
V: TRBV6-5; size: few; J: TRBJ1-6; D: TRBD1; length: 16; DNA: TGTGCCAGCAGTATCGGGACAGGGGAATGGAGTCCACCCCTCCACTTT; CDR3: CASSIGTGEWSPPLHF
V: TRBV20-1; size: few; J: TRBJ2-1; D: TRBD2; length: 14; DNA: TGCAGTGCGCCCCGGGGGGGCTCCTACAATGAGCAGTTCTTC; CDR3: CSAPRGGSYNEQFF
V: TRBV30; size: .; J: TRBJ2-7; D: TRBD2; length: 14; DNA: TGTGCCTGGAGTGTATGGATAGCGGGGGGCGAGCAGTACTTC; CDR3: CAWSVWIAGGEQYF
V: TRBV6-2/TRBV6-3; size: many; J: TRBJ2-1; D: .; length: 13; DNA: TGTGCCAGCAGTTACGCGGCCTACAATGAGCAGTTCTTC; CDR3: CASSYAAYNEQFF
V: TRBV10-2; size: .; J: TRBJ2-5; D: .; length: 15; DNA: TGCGCCAGCAGTGGCCGCGAAGAAAACCAAGAGACCCAGTACTTC; CDR3: CASSGREENQETQYF
V: TRBV9; size: few; J: TRBJ2-2; D: .; length: 12; DNA: TGTGCCAGCAGCGTGACGACCGGGCCGCTGTTTTTT; CDR3: CASSVTTGPLFF
V: TRBV12-3/TRBV12-4; size: few; J: TRBJ2-2; D: TRBD1; length: 13; DNA: TGTGCCTGCGGACAGGGGAACACCGGGGAGCTGTTTTTT; CDR3: CACGQGNTGELFF
V: TRBV13; size: few; J: TRBJ2-7; D: .; length: 14; DNA: TGTGCCAGCAGCTCAAGGACGGCGCCCTACGAGCAGTACTTC; CDR3: CASSSRTAPYEQYF
V: TRBV5-1; size: .; J: TRBJ2-1; D: TRBD1; length: 16; DNA: TGCGCCAGCAGCTTGTCCCGGGACAGGGGGCTCGATGAGCAGTTCTTC; CDR3: CASSLSRDRGLDEQFF
V: TRBV7-3; size: few; J: TRBJ2-1; D: TRBD2; length: 16; DNA: TGTGCCAGCAGCGGGACCAAAGGACTAGCGGGCAATGAGCAGTTCTTC; CDR3: CASSGTKGLAGNEQFF
V: TRBV6-5; size: few; J: TRBJ2-1; D: TRBD2; length: 16; DNA: TGTGCCAGCAGAGCCCTGACTAGCGGGGGGCGACATGAGCAGTTCTTC; CDR3: CASRALTSGGRHEQFF
V: TRBV7-2; size: .; J: TRBJ1-1; D: .; length: 15; DNA: TGTGCCAGCAGCTACCGAGGGGGGGACGGGACTGAAGCTTTCTTT; CDR3: CASSYRGGDGTEAFF
V: TRBV6-5; size: few; J: TRBJ2-3; D: .; length: 15; DNA: TGTGCCAGCAGCCCCAGCTACCGCGGGGTCGATACGCAGTATTTT; CDR3: CASSPSYRGVDTQYF
V: TRBV25-1; size: many; J: TRBJ1-5; D: .; length: 14; DNA: TGTGCCAGCAGTGATAGGGGGGGCAATCAGCCCCAGCATTTT; CDR3: CASSDRGGNQPQHF
V: TRBV29-1; size: .; J: TRBJ1-2; D: .; length: 14; DNA: TGCAGCGCAAAGGGGGGCTACGACTACTATGGCTACACCTTC; CDR3: CSAKGGYDYYGYTF
V: TRBV5-1; size: .; J: TRBJ2-2; D: TRBD2; length: 15; DNA: TGCGCCAGCAGCTTGACTAGCGCGAACACCGGGGAGCTGTTTTTT; CDR3: CASSLTSANTGELFF
V: TRBV12-3/TRBV12-4; size: .; J: TRBJ1-4; D: .; length: 14; DNA: TGTGCCAGCAGTTTCTGGGGAGCTAATGAAAAACTGTTTTTT; CDR3: CASSFWGANEKLFF
V: TRBV24-1; size: few; J: TRBJ2-5; D: .; length: 14; DNA: TGTGCCACCAGTGACCCAGGACAGTCAGAGACCCAGTACTTC; CDR3: CATSDPGQSETQYF
V: TRBV19; size: .; J: TRBJ1-1; D: TRBD1; length: 17; DNA: TGTGCCAGTTTTCGGCAGTCAACAGGGGTGATGAACACTGAAGCTTTCTTT; CDR3: CASFRQSTGVMNTEAFF
V: TRBV5-6; size: few; J: TRBJ1-1; D: .; length: 14; DNA: TGTGCCAGCAGCTTACGACTCCTGAACACTGAAGCTTTCTTT; CDR3: CASSLRLLNTEAFF
V: TRBV7-2; size: .; J: TRBJ1-5; D: .; length: 15; DNA: TGTGCCAGCAGCTTTGCGGGGAACGGCAATCAGCCCCAGCATTTT; CDR3: CASSFAGNGNQPQHF
V: TRBV12-3/TRBV12-4; size: few; J: TRBJ2-3; D: .; length: 18; DNA: TGTGCCAGCAGTATCTGGGAATTCCGGGGGAGGCCCACAGATACGCAGTATTTT; CDR3: CASSIWEFRGRPTDTQYF
V: TRBV6-6; size: few; J: TRBJ2-4; D: .; length: 11; DNA: TGTGCCAGCGGGGACTCGAACATTCAGTACTTC; CDR3: CASGDSNIQYF
V: TRBV7-2; size: few; J: TRBJ2-4; D: TRBD1; length: 14; DNA: TGTGCCAGCAGCATTACAGGGGTCAAAAACATTCAGTACTTC; CDR3: CASSITGVKNIQYF
V: TRBV25-1; size: .; J: TRBJ1-2; D: .; length: 13; DNA: TGTGCCAGCAGTGTGGCAGGGGAATACGGCTACACCTTC; CDR3: CASSVAGEYGYTF
V: TRBV7-2; size: .; J: TRBJ2-3; D: TRBD2; length: 16; DNA: TGTGCCAGCAGCTTAATCGGGGGGGTACCCACAGATACGCAGTATTTT; CDR3: CASSLIGGVPTDTQYF
V: TRBV6-5; size: few; J: TRBJ2-4; D: .; length: 14; DNA: TGTGCCAGCAGTTACTCGCAGGGGAGCGACATTCAGTACTTC; CDR3: CASSYSQGSDIQYF
V: TRBV3-1; size: few; J: TRBJ2-7; D: .; length: 13; DNA: TGTGCCAGCTCAGAGTTCGGTTCCTACGAGCAGTACTTC; CDR3: CASSEFGSYEQYF
V: TRBV6-1; size: few; J: TRBJ2-7; D: .; length: 13; DNA: TGTGCCAGCCGGGCCTCCCTTTCCTACGAGCAGTACTTC; CDR3: CASRASLSYEQYF
V: TRBV5-1; size: few; J: TRBJ2-5; D: .; length: 16; DNA: TGCGCCAGCAGCCACGCGCCCGAGCGAGTAGGGGAGACCCAGTACTTC; CDR3: CASSHAPERVGETQYF
V: TRBV30; size: many; J: TRBJ2-7; D: .; length: 12; DNA: TGTGCCTGGAGTCCCGGTACCTACGAGCAGTACTTC; CDR3: CAWSPGTYEQYF
V: TRBV6-5; size: few; J: TRBJ2-4; D: .; length: 15; DNA: TGTGCCAGCAGTTACCGACCACTAGCCAAAAACATTCAGTACTTC; CDR3: CASSYRPLAKNIQYF
V: TRBV20-1; size: few; J: TRBJ2-7; D: .; length: 14; DNA: TGCAGTGCTAGAGATTCCCAGGGGCACTACGAGCAGTACTTC; CDR3: CSARDSQGHYEQYF
V: TRBV7-3; size: few; J: TRBJ2-1; D: .; length: 15; DNA: TGTGCCAGCAGCGCAACCCACGGGGACCCCAATGAGCAGTTCTTC; CDR3: CASSATHGDPNEQFF
V: TRBV12-3/TRBV12-4; size: .; J: TRBJ1-3; D: .; length: 13; DNA: TGTGCCAGCCCCTTGTTGGCTGGAAACACCATATATTTT; CDR3: CASPLLAGNTIYF
V: TRBV6-1; size: few; J: TRBJ2-5; D: .; length: 14; DNA: TGTGCCAGCAGTGAGGACAACTGGAAAGAGACCCAGTACTTC; CDR3: CASSEDNWKETQYF
V: TRBV7-9; size: .; J: TRBJ2-5; D: .; length: 11; DNA: TGTGCCTACCTCCAACAGGAGACCCAGTACTTC; CDR3: CAYLQQETQYF
V: TRBV6-2/TRBV6-3; size: .; J: TRBJ1-1; D: .; length: 15; DNA: TGTGCCAGCAGACTCGTCCCGGGACCTCGCACTGAAGCTTTCTTT; CDR3: CASRLVPGPRTEAFF
V: TRBV6-5; size: .; J: TRBJ1-5; D: .; length: 18; DNA: TGTGCCAGCATTACGGTAATCCGGACACTTTATAGCAATCAGCCCCAGCATTTT; CDR3: CASITVIRTLYSNQPQHF
V: TRBV28; size: .; J: TRBJ1-5; D: TRBD1; length: 15; DNA: TGTGCCAGCAGGGGAGGTTCAGGGGGCGATCAGCCCCAGCATTTT; CDR3: CASRGGSGGDQPQHF